These 16 T cell receptor gamma chains were sequenced from one sample in a study of γδ T cells in repeated Plasmodium falciparum infection. TCRdb reprocessed the multiplex PCR reads using CATT. The table includes 27,000 or so gamma-chain clones, more than 1.4% detected once. Vgamma9/Vdelta2+ and Vdelta2-negative gammadelta T cells were flow-sorted from PBMC for bulk sequencing. The sample was gamma-delta T cells from blood. Receptors were obtained from a pool of human donors (malaria-infected and uninfected, not separated).

This clone was counted between two and nine times. The protein held in TCRdb is that of a much larger clone and does not match this DNA's translation at residue 7, likely because of a read error; the protein shown is translated from the DNA. The genes are TRGV9 and TRGJP. The J gene was missing in TCRdb and was found by matching the end of the DNA to germline. The trim removed 0 bases at V and 7 bases at J, leaving 6 bases unmatched. Germline V lookup: CDR1 GITISATS, CDR2 ISYDGTV (reference sequence). CDR3 length equals 17 residues. The CDR3 here is CALWEVAIELGKKIKVF. CDR3 sequence (DNA): TGTGCCTTGTGGGAGGTGGCTATCGAGTTGGGCAAAAAAATCAAGGTATTT.

This clone was detected many times. The TCRdb protein comes from a much larger clone and disagrees with this DNA's translation at residue 5, likely due to a read error; the protein given here is derived from the DNA. The V call is TRGV3, the J call TRGJP2. This CDR3 has 14 amino acids. CDR1 and CDR2 from the germline V gene are VTNTFY and YDVSTARD (reference sequence). The CDR3 sequence is CATWGRSRDWIKTF. The CDR3 DNA reads TGTGCCACCTGGGGCAGGTCAAGGGATTGGATCAAGACGTTT.

This clone has a count of ten or more. The mismatch at residue 11 between this DNA's translation and the TCRdb protein of a much larger clone likely reflects a read error; the protein shown is translated from the DNA. The V segment is TRGV3, and no J call was made. This CDR3 is 13 amino acids long. Germline lookup yields CDR1 VTNTFY and CDR2 YDVSTARD (reference sequence). CDR3 protein: CATWDRPMIRRLF. CDR3 coding DNA: TGTGCCACCTGGGACAGGCCGATGATAAGAAGACTCTTT.

This clone has at least ten counts. For this DNA, TCRdb reports the protein of a much larger clone, which diverges at residue 4, most likely from a read error; the protein presented here is translated directly from the DNA. The chain recombines TRGV9 with TRGJP. The CDR3 is 15 residues long. CDR1 and CDR2 (germline): GITISATS, ISYDGTV (reference sequence). CDR3 DNA sequence: TGTGCCTTGGGGGAGGTGTTGTTGGGCAAAAAAATCAAGGTATTT. Its protein is CALGEVLLGKKIKVF.

This clone was seen a few times. The protein recorded in TCRdb matches a much larger clone and deviates from this DNA's translation at residue 6, suggesting a read error; the protein here is obtained by translating the DNA. This chain connects TRGV9 to TRGJP. TCRdb leaves out the J gene; it was filled in here by matching the DNA to germline. Trimming cost V 6 bases and J 2 bases; bases outside gene matches: 10. Germline CDR1 reads GITISATS; CDR2 reads ISYDGTV (reference sequence). This CDR3 region has 18 residues. The CDR3 DNA follows: TGTGCCTTGTGGCAGATGAGCCGGCAAGAGTTGGGCAAAAAAATCAAGGTATTT. Amino acid sequence: CALWQMSRQELGKKIKVF.

With regard to this clone: A read error is likely here: a far larger clone is one base away. The sample holds other DNA sequences that translate to the same CDR3. The V gene is TRGV9, the J gene TRGJ1 or TRGJ2. TCRdb gives no J gene; it was assigned here by matching the DNA to germline. The CDR3 has 13 amino acids. Germline CDR1 reads GITISATS; CDR2 reads ISYDGTV (reference sequence). J lost 6 bases, V lost 3 bases, and 8 bases had no gene match. For the CDR3, the DNA is TGTGCCTTGTGGGAGCCGGACGGTTATAAGAAACTCTTT. It codes for CALWEPDGYKKLF.

This clone was detected many times. The TCRdb protein comes from a much larger clone and disagrees with this DNA's translation at residue 12, likely due to a read error; the protein given here is derived from the DNA. The chain uses TRGV9 and TRGJ1 or TRGJ2. As TCRdb names no J gene, one was assigned here on the basis of a DNA match to germline. Germline V lookup: CDR1 GITISATS, CDR2 ISYDGTV (reference sequence). This CDR3 comprises 15 residues. The CDR3 reads CALWEVSRNYYEKLF. The CDR3, as DNA: TGTGCCTTGTGGGAGGTCTCCAGGAATTATTATGAGAAACTCTTT.

This clone came up a few times. This DNA's translation differs at residue 10 from TCRdb's protein, which comes from a much larger clone; a read error is likely, and the protein shown is translated from the DNA. With the J gene uncalled, the V gene is TRGV3. CDR3 length equals 12 residues. Germline V gene lookup returns CDR1 VTNTFY and CDR2 YDVSTARD (reference sequence). CDR3 region: CATWDRPNERLF. Written as DNA, the CDR3 is TGTGCCACCTGGGACAGGCCCAATGAGAGACTCTTT.

This clone has only a few counts. The protein in TCRdb stems from a much larger clone and differs at residue 5 from this DNA's translation, likely a read error; here the protein is translated from the DNA. The J gene has no call, while the V gene is TRGV2. Germline V gene data show CDR1 as EGSNGY and CDR2 as YDSYNSKV. The CDR3 loop spans 11 amino acids. CDR3 nucleotides: TGTGCCACCTGGGGCGGGCGAGGTGCCCTCTTT. The encoded protein is CATWGGRGALF.

This clone was seen ten or more times. The protein TCRdb lists belongs to a much larger clone and differs from this DNA's translation at residue 8, which points to a read error; the protein shown is made from the DNA. V usage is TRGV9 and J usage is TRGJP. Trimming at V came to 2 bases and at J to 9 bases, leaving 7 bases not matched to a gene. The CDR3 spans 16 residues. Germline lookup yields CDR1 GITISATS and CDR2 ISYDGTV (reference sequence). The CDR3 DNA follows: TGTGCCTTGTGGGAGGCCCTCGGGTTGGGCAAAAAAATCAAGGTATTT. This sequence encodes CALWEALGLGKKIKVF.

This clone came up many times. The protein TCRdb gives is from a much larger clone and does not agree with this DNA's translation at residue 4, likely a read error; the protein shown here comes from the DNA. In DNA form, the CDR3 reads TGTGCCTTGCGGGAGCTCCCCCCCTTTTATTATAAGAAACTCTTT. Its translation: CALRELPPFYYKKLF. V usage is TRGV9 and J usage is TRGJ1 or TRGJ2. TCRdb is silent on the J gene; assignment here came from matching the DNA to germline. The CDR3 loop spans 15 amino acids. Germline loops: CDR1 GITISATS, CDR2 ISYDGTV (reference sequence).

Note on this clone: The protein TCRdb lists belongs to a much larger clone and differs from this DNA's translation at residue 8, which points to a read error; the protein shown is made from the DNA. V gene TRGV2 combines with J gene TRGJ1 or TRGJ2. As TCRdb names no J gene, one was assigned here on the basis of a DNA match to germline. CDR1 is EGSNGY, CDR2 YDSYNSKV, per germline. The CDR3 sequence is 14 residues long. The V gene end was trimmed by 2 bases and the J gene end by 6 bases; junction bases not matched to a gene: 10. CDR3 nucleotides: TGTGCCACCTGGGACGTAGGAAGGGTTTATAAGAAACTCTTT. Protein sequence: CATWDVGRVYKKLF.

This clone was counted at least ten times. The chain combines TRGV9 with TRGJP. V gave up 10 bases and J gave up 6 bases; unmatched junction bases: 9. Germline CDR1 is GITISATS and CDR2 is ISYDGTV (reference sequence). The CDR3 is made up of 15 amino acids. The CDR3 protein is CAFFCTELGKKIKVF. For the CDR3, the DNA is TGTGCCTTTTTTTGCACAGAGTTGGGCAAAAAAATCAAGGTATTT.

This clone was observed at least ten times. The junction and the germline gene differ at one end; a read error may be behind it. Other DNA sequences in this sample translate to the same CDR3. V and J are TRGV4 and TRGJ1 or TRGJ2. CDR1 and CDR2 (germline): EGSTGY, YDSYTSSV. The CDR3 has 14 amino acids. CDR3 sequence (DNA): TGTGCAACCTGGGATGGGAGGTGGTATTATAAGAAACTCTTT. Translated, it gives CATWDGRWYYKKLF.

In this sample, this clone is medium-sized. The chain has TRGV5 and TRGJ1 or TRGJ2. Per the germline V gene, CDR1 is VINAFY and CDR2 is YDVSNSKD. The length of the CDR3 is 15 residues. With 0 bases clipped from V and 5 bases from J, the junction kept 10 bases outside the gene matches. The CDR3 is CATWDRLSRDYKKLF. The CDR3, as DNA: TGTGCCACCTGGGACAGGCTTTCGCGAGATTATAAGAAACTCTTT.

Many counts were recorded for this clone. This DNA's translation differs at residue 6 from TCRdb's protein, which comes from a much larger clone; a read error is likely, and the protein shown is translated from the DNA. This chain connects TRGV9 to TRGJP1. Assignment of the J gene here rests on matching the DNA to germline, because TCRdb gives none. The germline CDR1 and CDR2 sequences are GITISATS and ISYDGTV (reference sequence). The V and J ends lost 2 bases and 3 bases, in that order; junction bases with no gene match: 6. This CDR3 comprises 15 residues. CDR3 sequence: CALWEARATGWFKIF. CDR3 bases: TGTGCCTTGTGGGAGGCGAGGGCCACTGGTTGGTTCAAGATATTT.